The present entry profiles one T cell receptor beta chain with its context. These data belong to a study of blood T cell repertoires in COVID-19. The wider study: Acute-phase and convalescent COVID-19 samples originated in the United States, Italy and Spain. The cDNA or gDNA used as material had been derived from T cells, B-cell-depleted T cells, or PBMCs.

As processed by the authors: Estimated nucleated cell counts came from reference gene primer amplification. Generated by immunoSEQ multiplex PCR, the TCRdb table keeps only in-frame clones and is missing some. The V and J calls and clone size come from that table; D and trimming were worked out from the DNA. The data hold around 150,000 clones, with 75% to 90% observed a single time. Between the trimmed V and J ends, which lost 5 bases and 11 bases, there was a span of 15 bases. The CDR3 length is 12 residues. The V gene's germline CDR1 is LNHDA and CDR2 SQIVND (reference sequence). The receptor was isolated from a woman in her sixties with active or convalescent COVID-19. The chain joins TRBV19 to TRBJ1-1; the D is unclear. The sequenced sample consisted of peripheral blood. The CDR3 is CASSASKSRAFF. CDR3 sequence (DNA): TGTGCCAGTAGTGCATCAAAGAGCCGGGCTTTCTTT.